The present T cell receptor (beta chain) was sequenced within a study of blood T cell repertoires in COVID-19. Across the study: COVID-19 samples collected from the United States, Italy and Spain covered acute and convalescent phases. From T cells, B-cell-depleted T cells, or PBMCs came the material, which was cDNA or gDNA.

Germline CDR1 reads GTSNPN; CDR2 reads SVGIG (reference sequence). V was trimmed by 1 base and J by 7 bases, leaving 11 bases between them. The CDR3 covers 12 residues. Original processing methods: Counts of nucleated cells, estimated from reference gene primer amplification, were obtained. The method was immunoSEQ multiplex PCR; TCRdb's version includes in-frame clones alone and lacks a portion of them. V, J and clone size reflect that table, while D and trimming were determined from the DNA. The sample includes approximately 150,000 clones, under 95% of them seen just once. This chain links TRBV30 with TRBJ2-7; possibly TRBD2 for D (6 bases). This TCR came from a man between 18 and 35 years old with COVID-19, enrolled during active disease. Sequencing was carried out using peripheral blood. The CDR3 protein is CAWSGGGREQYF. CDR3 bases: TGTGCCTGGAGTGGAGGTGGGAGGGAGCAGTACTTC.